This T cell receptor beta chain derives from a study of chemoradiotherapy in HPV16-positive cancers. The length of the CDR3 is 16 residues. In germline, CDR1 is SGHVS, CDR2 FQNEAQ. V lost 4 bases and J 1 base, leaving 16 bases between the germline ends. Repertoires were generated with immunoSEQ multiplex PCR, while TCRdb's copy carries only in-frame clones and drops some. The sample holds 30,000 to 35,000 clones, 80% to 90% seen once. The rearrangement links TRBV7-8 to TRBJ1-2, with TRBD1 as a possible D gene (5 bases). This TCR was sampled from a human donor with HPV-associated anogenital cancer. Sample: blood, taken from a patient who underwent chemoradiotherapy. CDR3 sequence: CASSSEGRDFNYGYTF. CDR3 nucleotide sequence: TGTGCCAGCAGCTCAGAGGGGAGGGATTTTAACTATGGCTACACCTTC.